Each of the 15 T cell receptor beta chains below was sequenced from the same sample in a study of T cell responses to AZD1222 COVID-19 vaccine. The repertoire was sequenced with immunoSEQ multiplex PCR; TCRdb's copy has only in-frame clones and lacks some. The sample holds fewer than 90,000 clones; 89% are singletons and the top ten take 5% to 6%. The sample was peripheral blood, taken 28 days after the second AZD1222 dose. The receptors were sampled from an adult who received the AZD1222 COVID-19 vaccine.

This chain links TRBV6-6 with TRBJ1-5; D is undetermined. V lost 6 bases and J lost 1, with 10 bases in between. Germline CDR1 is MNHNY and CDR2 is SVGAGI (reference sequence). The CDR3 length is 14 residues. The CDR3 DNA is TGTGCCAGCAGCCCCCATGGCAGCAATCAGCCCCAGCATTTT. This gives the protein CASSPHGSNQPQHF.

This clone was seen once. This chain uses TRBV28 with TRBJ1-4; D not resolved. The V gene's germline CDR1 is MDHEN and CDR2 SYDVKM. The ends were cut back, 5 bases at V and 10 bases at J, with 14 bases in the middle. This CDR3 is 13 amino acids long. As DNA, the CDR3 is TGTGCCAGCAGTGGGTTTGGTATAGGAAAACTGTTTTTT. This sequence encodes CASSGFGIGKLFF.

This clone was found once. The J gene is TRBJ2-3, the V gene TRBV4-2, with 12 positions matching TRBD2. The germline gives CDR1 LGHNA, CDR2 YNFKEQ. Unmatched junction bases numbered 7, after V lost 4 bases and J lost 5 bases. The CDR3 totals 16 residues. CDR3 in DNA: TGTGCCAGCAGCCGCCAACTAGCGGGGGGAGAAGATACGCAGTATTTT. It translates to CASSRQLAGGEDTQYF.

The chain recombines TRBV2 with TRBJ1-2; no clear D. CDR1 SNHLY and CDR2 FYNNEI come from the germline V gene. V shed 4 bases and J shed 5 bases, with 17 bases lying between them. The CDR3 sequence is 15 residues long. The CDR3 nucleotides read TGTGCCAGCAGTGTGGGAAACAGCCCTGAATATGGCTACACCTTC. It encodes CASSVGNSPEYGYTF.

The chain has TRBV7-8 and TRBJ1-1, with unresolved D. Germline values: CDR1 SGHVS, CDR2 FQNEAQ. The V gene lost 6 bases and the J gene lost 7 bases, with 12 bases spanning the gap. The CDR3 contains 12 residues. CDR3 region: CASSRTGLEAFF. In nucleotides, the CDR3 is TGTGCCAGCAGTCGGACTGGACTTGAAGCTTTCTTT.

The chain has TRBV19 and TRBJ2-5, with TRBD1 identical over 7 bases. Germline V CDR1 and CDR2: LNHDA, SQIVND (reference sequence). Germline trimming cut 8 bases from V and 7 bases from J; bases unmatched to any gene: 10. The CDR3 loop spans 13 amino acids. The CDR3 loop reads CASSRDRDVTQYF. For the CDR3, the DNA is TGTGCCAGTTCGCGAGACAGGGACGTGACCCAGTACTTC.

This clone is medium-sized in the sample. The rearrangement uses TRBV10-3 and TRBJ2-7; possibly TRBD2 for D (5 bases). The CDR3 sequence is 15 residues long. V shed 4 bases and J shed 1 base, with 14 bases lying between them. CDR1 and CDR2 from the germline V gene are ENHRY and SYGVKD. CDR3 sequence: CAISGRSGESYEQYF. The CDR3 coding sequence is TGTGCCATCAGTGGTCGAAGCGGTGAATCCTACGAGCAGTACTTC.

This clone was seen a single time. The rearrangement uses TRBV27 and TRBJ1-1, with D uncertain. CDR1 is MNHEY and CDR2 is SMNVEV in the germline V gene (reference sequence). The CDR3 contains 15 residues. V lost 2 bases to trimming and J lost 4 bases, with 14 bases between them. The CDR3 coding sequence is TGTGCCAGCAGTTTAGAGGTTCAAAGAGCCACTGAAGCTTTCTTT. Translated, it gives CASSLEVQRATEAFF.

The rearrangement uses TRBV9 and TRBJ2-7, with D maybe TRBD1 (6 bases). CDR3 length: 15 residues. Germline CDR1 and CDR2: SGDLS and YYNGEE. Trimming shortened V by 1 base and J by 4 bases, and 15 bases separated the two germline ends. CDR3: CASSVTQGCVYEQYF. The CDR3 nucleotides read TGTGCCAGCAGCGTAACCCAGGGGTGTGTTTACGAGCAGTACTTC.

CDR3 sequence reads: CASSQDLGGSWDGYTF. The CDR3 DNA follows: TGCGCCAGCAGCCAAGATTTGGGGGGGAGTTGGGATGGCTACACCTTC. This chain connects TRBV4-1 to TRBJ1-2; the D gene is possibly TRBD1 (5 bases). Germline V gene lookup returns CDR1 MGHRA and CDR2 YSYEKL. The V gene lost 0 bases and the J gene lost 6 bases, with 17 bases spanning the gap. The CDR3 covers 16 residues.

The chain recombines TRBV5-6 with TRBJ2-7; no reliable D call. Germline V CDR1 and CDR2: SGHDT, YYEEEE. The V and J ends lost 7 bases and 0 bases respectively, with 14 bases between them. CDR3 size: 14 residues. As DNA, the CDR3 is TGTGCCAGCTTCCCCCGGGTCCTCTCCTACGAGCAGTACTTC. As protein: CASFPRVLSYEQYF.

The chain combines TRBV19 with TRBJ1-4, with 9 bases fitting TRBD1. With V trimmed by 5 bases and J by 8 bases, 9 bases remained unmatched. Germline-derived CDR1 and CDR2 are LNHDA and SQIVND (reference sequence). The CDR3 has 15 residues. DNA of the CDR3: TGTGCCAGTAGTCAACCGGGACAGGGTGACGAAAAACTGTTTTTT. Its translation: CASSQPGQGDEKLFF.

The chain carries TRBV19 and TRBJ1-4; D remains unclear. Trimming stripped 3 bases from V and 5 bases from J, with 7 bases between. CDR3 length equals 13 residues. Germline lookup yields CDR1 LNHDA and CDR2 SQIVND (reference sequence). The CDR3 sequence is CASSILRNEKLFF. The DNA of the CDR3 is TGTGCCAGTAGTATTCTCAGAAATGAAAAACTGTTTTTT.

This rearrangement joins TRBV19 to TRBJ1-6; D is possibly TRBD1 (6 bases). This CDR3 region has 15 residues. Looked up from germline, CDR1 is LNHDA and CDR2 is SQIVND (reference sequence). Trimming left V 3 bases short and J 9 bases short, with 15 bases between. In nucleotides, the CDR3 is TGTGCCAGTAGTATCTCGCAGGGGTACGGTTCACCCCTCCACTTT. Translating gives CASSISQGYGSPLHF.

The rearrangement uses TRBV19 and TRBJ2-7, with D possibly being TRBD2 (6 bases). Germline V gene data show CDR1 as LNHDA and CDR2 as SQIVND (reference sequence). V was trimmed by 5 bases and J by 2 bases, leaving 13 bases between them. This CDR3 is built from 14 residues. The CDR3 loop is CASSFGGSTYEQYF. CDR3 coding DNA: TGTGCCAGTAGTTTCGGGGGATCCACCTACGAGCAGTACTTC.